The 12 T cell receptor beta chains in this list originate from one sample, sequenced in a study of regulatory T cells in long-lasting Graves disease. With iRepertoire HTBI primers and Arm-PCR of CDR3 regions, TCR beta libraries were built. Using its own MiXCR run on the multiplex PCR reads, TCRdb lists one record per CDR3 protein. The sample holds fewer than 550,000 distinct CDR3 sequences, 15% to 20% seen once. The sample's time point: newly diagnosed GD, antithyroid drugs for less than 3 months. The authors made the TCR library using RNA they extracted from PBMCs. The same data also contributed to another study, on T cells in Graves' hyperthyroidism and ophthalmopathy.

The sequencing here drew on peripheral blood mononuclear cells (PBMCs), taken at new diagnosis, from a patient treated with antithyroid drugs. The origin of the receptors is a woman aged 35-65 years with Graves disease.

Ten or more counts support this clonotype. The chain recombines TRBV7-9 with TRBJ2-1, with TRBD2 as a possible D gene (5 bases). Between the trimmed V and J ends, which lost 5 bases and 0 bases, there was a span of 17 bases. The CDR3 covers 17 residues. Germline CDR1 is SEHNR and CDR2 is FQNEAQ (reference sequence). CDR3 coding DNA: TGTGCCAGCAGCCCCACCTGGACTGAGAGCTCCTACAATGAGCAGTTCTTC. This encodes CASSPTWTESSYNEQFF.

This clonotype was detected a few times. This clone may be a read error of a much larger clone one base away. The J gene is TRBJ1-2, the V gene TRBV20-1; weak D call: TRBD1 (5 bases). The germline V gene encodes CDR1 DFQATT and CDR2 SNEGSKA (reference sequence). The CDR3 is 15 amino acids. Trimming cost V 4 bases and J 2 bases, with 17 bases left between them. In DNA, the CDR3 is TGCAGTGCTAACATAATGGTGGGGGGGAACTATGGCTACACCTTC. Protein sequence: CSANIMVGGNYGYTF.

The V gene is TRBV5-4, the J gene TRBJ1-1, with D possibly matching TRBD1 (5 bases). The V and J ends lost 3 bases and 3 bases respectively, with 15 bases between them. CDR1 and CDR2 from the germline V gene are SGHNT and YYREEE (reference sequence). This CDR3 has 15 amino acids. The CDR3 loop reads CASSSPGRADTEAFF. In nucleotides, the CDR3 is TGTGCCAGCAGCTCTCCTGGCAGGGCGGACACTGAAGCTTTCTTT.

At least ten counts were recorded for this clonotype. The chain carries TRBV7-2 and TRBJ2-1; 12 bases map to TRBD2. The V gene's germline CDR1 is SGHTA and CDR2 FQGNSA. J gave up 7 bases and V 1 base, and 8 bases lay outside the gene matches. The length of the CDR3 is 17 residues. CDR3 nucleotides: TGTGCCAGCAGCTTAGTAAACCTAGCGGGGGGGCCGAATGAGCAGTTCTTC. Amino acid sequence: CASSLVNLAGGPNEQFF.

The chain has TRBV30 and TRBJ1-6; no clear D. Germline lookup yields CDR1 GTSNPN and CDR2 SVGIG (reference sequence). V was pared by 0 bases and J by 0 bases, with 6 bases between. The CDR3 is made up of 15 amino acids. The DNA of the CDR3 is TGTGCCTGGAGTGTTTTGAGCTCCTATAATTCACCCCTCCACTTT. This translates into CAWSVLSSYNSPLHF.

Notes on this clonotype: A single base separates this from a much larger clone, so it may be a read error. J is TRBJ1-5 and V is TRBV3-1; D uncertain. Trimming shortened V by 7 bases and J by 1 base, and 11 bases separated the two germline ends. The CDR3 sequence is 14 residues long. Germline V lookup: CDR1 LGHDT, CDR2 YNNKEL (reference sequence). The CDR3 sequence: CASIRDTSNQPQHF. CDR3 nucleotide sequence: TGTGCCAGCATCCGCGACACAAGCAATCAGCCCCAGCATTTT.

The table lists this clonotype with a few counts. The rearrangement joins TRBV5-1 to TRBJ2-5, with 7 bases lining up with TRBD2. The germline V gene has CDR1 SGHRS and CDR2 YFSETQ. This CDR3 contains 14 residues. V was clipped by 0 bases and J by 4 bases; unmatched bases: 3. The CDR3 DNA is TGCGCCAGCAGCTTGGGGGGACTAATAGAGACCCAGTACTTC. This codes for CASSLGGLIETQYF.

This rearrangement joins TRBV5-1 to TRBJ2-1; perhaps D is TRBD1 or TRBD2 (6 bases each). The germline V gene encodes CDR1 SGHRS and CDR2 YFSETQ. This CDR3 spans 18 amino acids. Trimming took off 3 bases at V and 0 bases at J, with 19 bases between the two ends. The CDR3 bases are TGCGCCAGCAGCTCTGGGGGATTGGGGGGCCTCTCCTACAATGAGCAGTTCTTC. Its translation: CASSSGGLGGLSYNEQFF.

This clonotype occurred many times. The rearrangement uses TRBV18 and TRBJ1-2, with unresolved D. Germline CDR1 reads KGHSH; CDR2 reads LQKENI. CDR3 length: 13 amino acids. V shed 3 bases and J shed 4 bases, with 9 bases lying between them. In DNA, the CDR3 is TGTGCCAGCTCACCTTCGGGCATCTATGGCTACACCTTC. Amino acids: CASSPSGIYGYTF.

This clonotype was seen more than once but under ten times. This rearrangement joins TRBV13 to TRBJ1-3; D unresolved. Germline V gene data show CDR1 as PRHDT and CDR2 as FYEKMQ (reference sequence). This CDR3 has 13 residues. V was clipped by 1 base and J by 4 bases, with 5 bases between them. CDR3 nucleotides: TGTGCCAGCAGCTTAGTTCAAGGAAACACCATATATTTT. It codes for CASSLVQGNTIYF. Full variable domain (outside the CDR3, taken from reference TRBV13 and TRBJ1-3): AAGVIQSPRHLIKEKRETATLKCYPIPRHDTVYWYQQGPGQDPQFLISFYEKMQSDKGSIPDRFSAQQFSDYHSELNMSSLELGDSALYFCASSLVQGNTIYFGEGSWLTVV.

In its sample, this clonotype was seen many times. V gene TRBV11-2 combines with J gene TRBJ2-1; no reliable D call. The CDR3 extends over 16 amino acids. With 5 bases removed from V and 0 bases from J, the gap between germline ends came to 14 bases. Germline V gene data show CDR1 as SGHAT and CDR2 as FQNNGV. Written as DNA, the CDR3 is TGTGCCAGCAGCGACGTCCGGGCCCTCTCCTACAATGAGCAGTTCTTC. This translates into CASSDVRALSYNEQFF.

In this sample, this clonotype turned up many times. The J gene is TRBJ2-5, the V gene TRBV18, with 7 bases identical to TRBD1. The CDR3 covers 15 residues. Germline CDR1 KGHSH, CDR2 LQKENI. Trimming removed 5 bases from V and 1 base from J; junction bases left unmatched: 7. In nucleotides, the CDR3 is TGTGCCAGCTCAAGAGCTGGGACAGCCCAAGAGACCCAGTACTTC. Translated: CASSRAGTAQETQYF.